This TCR beta chain appears in the sequencing data of a study of cytomegalovirus exposure and HLA in healthy donors. Study in general: An early release of data contained approximately 85 million unique TCRs, which came from HLA-typed donors.

The PCR was carried out with 60 Vbeta primers and 13 Jbeta primers. Profiling relied on immunoSEQ multiplex PCR, and the TCRdb table lists in-frame clones only, not all of them. The sample holds about 150,000 clones; roughly 90% are singletons and the top ten take about 0.51%. Study-level findings and limits: The number of N-insertions in an Asian-associated ancestry cluster was reportedly below the 666-donor mean in a later analysis. As a later analysis showed, a missense DCLRE1C variant was linked to trimming of TCR beta V- and J-genes. It was reported that the classifier diagnosed cytomegalovirus status with high specificity and sensitivity in both the original and validation cohorts.

This CDR3 is 15 amino acids long. The V segment lost 3 bases and the J segment 4 bases; nucleotides outside the gene matches: 6. CDR1 and CDR2 (germline): SGDLS, YYNGEE. This clone appeared a few times. Its target is unknown. The chain links TRBV9 to TRBJ2-3; 9 bases are a match to TRBD2. Source material: PBMCs. The receptor's source is a woman in her thirties or forties in good health and CMV-seronegative. The CDR3 DNA reads TGTGCCAGCAGCGACGGGACTAGCCTCCCAGATACGCAGTATTTT. The encoded protein is CASSDGTSLPDTQYF. Filled out from reference TRBV9 and TRBJ2-3, the complete variable domain reads DSGVTQTPKHLITATGQRVTLRCSPRSGDLSVYWYQQSLDQGLQFLIQYYNGEERAKGNILERFSAQQFPDLHSELNLSSLELGDSALYFCASSDGTSLPDTQYFGPGTRLTVL.